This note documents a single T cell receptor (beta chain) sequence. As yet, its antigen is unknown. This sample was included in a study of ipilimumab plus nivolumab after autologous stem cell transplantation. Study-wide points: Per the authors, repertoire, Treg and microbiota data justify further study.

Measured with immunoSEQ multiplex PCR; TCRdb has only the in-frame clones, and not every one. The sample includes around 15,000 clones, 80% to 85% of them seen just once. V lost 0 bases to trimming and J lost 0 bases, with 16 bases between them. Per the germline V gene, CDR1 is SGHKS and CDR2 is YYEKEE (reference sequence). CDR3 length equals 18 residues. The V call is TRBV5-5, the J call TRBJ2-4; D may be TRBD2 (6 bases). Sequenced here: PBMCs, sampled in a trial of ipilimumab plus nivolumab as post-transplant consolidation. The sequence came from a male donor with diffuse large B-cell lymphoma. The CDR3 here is CASSLAGIAALAKNIQYF. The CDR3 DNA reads TGTGCCAGCAGCTTGGCGGGGATAGCGGCTTTAGCCAAAAACATTCAGTACTTC.